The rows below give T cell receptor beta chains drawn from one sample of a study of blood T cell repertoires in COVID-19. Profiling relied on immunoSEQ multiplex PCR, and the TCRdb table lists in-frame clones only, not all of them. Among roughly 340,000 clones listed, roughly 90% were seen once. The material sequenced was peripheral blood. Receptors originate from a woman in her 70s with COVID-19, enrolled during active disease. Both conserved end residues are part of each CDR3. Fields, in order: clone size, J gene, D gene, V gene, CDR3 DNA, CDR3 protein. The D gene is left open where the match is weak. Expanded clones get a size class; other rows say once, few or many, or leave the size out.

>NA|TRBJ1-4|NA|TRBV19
TGTGCCACCTCGACGGATTTCGGGGAAAAACTGTTTTTT
CATSTDFGEKLFF
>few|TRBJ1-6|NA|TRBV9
TGTGCCAGCAGCGCTCTAGCGGGAGATTCACCCCTCCACTTT
CASSALAGDSPLHF
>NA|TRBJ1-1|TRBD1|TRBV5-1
TGCGCCAGCAGCTGGGAGGGACAGGGATTGACTGAAGCTTTCTTT
CASSWEGQGLTEAFF
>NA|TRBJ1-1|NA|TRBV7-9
TGTGCCAGCAGCCCACTCAGAGGAGGGAACACTGAAGCTTTCTTT
CASSPLRGGNTEAFF
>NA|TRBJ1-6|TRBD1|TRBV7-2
TGTGCCAGCAGCTCTAGGACAGGGCCGTCACCCCTCCACTTT
CASSSRTGPSPLHF
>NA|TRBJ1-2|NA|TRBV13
TGTGCCAGCAGCTCCCCCTATCGCCGGGACATGGCCTTTTATGGCTACACCTTC
CASSSPYRRDMAFYGYTF
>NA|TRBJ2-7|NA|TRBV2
TGTGCCAGCAGTGAAGTATCAAGGGGCTACGAGCAGTACTTC
CASSEVSRGYEQYF
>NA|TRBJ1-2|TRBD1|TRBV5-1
TGCGCCAGCAGCTCACAGGGGGGCTATGGCTACACCTTC
CASSSQGGYGYTF
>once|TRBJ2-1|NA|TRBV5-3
TGTGCCAGAAGCTTCAGGGGGGCCTCCCCACAGGATGAGCAGTTCTTC
CARSFRGASPQDEQFF
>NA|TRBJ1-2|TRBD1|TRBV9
TGTGCCAGCAGCGTTTCCGGGACAGCTTATGGCTACACCTTC
CASSVSGTAYGYTF
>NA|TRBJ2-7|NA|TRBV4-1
TGCGCCAGCAGCCATCACGGACTGCCCTCATACGAGCAGTACTTC
CASSHHGLPSYEQYF
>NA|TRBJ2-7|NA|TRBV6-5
TGTGCCACCCAGTTATATTTTCGGGGAGCCTACGAGCAGTACTTC
CATQLYFRGAYEQYF
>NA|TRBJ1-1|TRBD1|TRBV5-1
TGCGCCAGCAGCCCGGCATCACAGGGGGGCACTGAAGCTTTCTTT
CASSPASQGGTEAFF
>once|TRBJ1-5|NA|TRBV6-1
TGTGCCAGCAGTGAATTCGACCCCTTTGGCGGATTTCAGCCCCAGCATTTT
CASSEFDPFGGFQPQHF
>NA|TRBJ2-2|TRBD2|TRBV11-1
TGTGCCAGCAGCCATTTAGCGGGGGAGAACACCGGGGAGCTGTTTTTT
CASSHLAGENTGELFF
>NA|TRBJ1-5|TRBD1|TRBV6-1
TGTGCCAGCAGTGACCGGGACAGGCTTCCCTATCAGCCCCAGCATTTT
CASSDRDRLPYQPQHF
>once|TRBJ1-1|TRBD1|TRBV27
TGTGCCAGCAGTCCCTGGACAGGTCGGGACACTGAAGCTTTCTTT
CASSPWTGRDTEAFF
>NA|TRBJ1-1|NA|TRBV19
TGTGCCAGTAGTGGAACGAGGACTGAAGCTTTCTTT
CASSGTRTEAFF
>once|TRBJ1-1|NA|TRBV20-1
TGCAGTGTAAAGAGGTCTTTCTTT
CSVKRSFF
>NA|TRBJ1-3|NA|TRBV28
TGTGCCAGCAGTCGAGACGAGTTAAGGGGTCACGGAAACACCATATATTTT
CASSRDELRGHGNTIYF
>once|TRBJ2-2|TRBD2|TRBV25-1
TGTGCCAGCACAGCGGGGGGGACCACCGGGGAGCTGTTTTTT
CASTAGGTTGELFF
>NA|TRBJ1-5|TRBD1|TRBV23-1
TGCGCCAGCAGTCGCCACACCCGGGACAGGGGCACTTATAGCAATCAGCCCCAGCATTTT
CASSRHTRDRGTYSNQPQHF
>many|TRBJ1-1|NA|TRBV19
TGTGCCAGTAGTAGCCCCACCGGAGGGATGAACACTGAAGCTTTCTTT
CASSSPTGGMNTEAFF
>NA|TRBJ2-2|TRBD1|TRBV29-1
TGCAGCGCAACAGGGGCCGCAGACACCGGGGAGCTGTTTTTT
CSATGAADTGELFF
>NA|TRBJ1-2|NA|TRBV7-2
TGTGCCAGCAGCTTGAAGGGGATTAACTATGGCTACACCTTC
CASSLKGINYGYTF
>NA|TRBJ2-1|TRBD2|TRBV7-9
TGTGCCAGCAGACTGGGACTAGCGGGGGCCCATGAGCAGTTCTTC
CASRLGLAGAHEQFF
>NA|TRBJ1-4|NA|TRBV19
TGTGCCAGTAGCAGCTTGGGCCATGAAAAACTGTTTTTT
CASSSLGHEKLFF
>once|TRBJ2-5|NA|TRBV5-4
TGTGCCAGCAGCTTGGCCGCGCGGATGGGAGAGACCCAGTACTTC
CASSLAARMGETQYF
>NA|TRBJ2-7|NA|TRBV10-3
TGTGCCATCAGATCCAGGGAAGGTGCCGAGCAGTACTTC
CAIRSREGAEQYF
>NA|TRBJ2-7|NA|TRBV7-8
TGTGCCAGCAGACCCCGGGTCCCGAGCCGTTTACACGAGCAGTACTTC
CASRPRVPSRLHEQYF
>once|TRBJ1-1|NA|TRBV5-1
TGCGCCAGCAGACCAGCGGGGTCGAACACTGAAGCTTTCTTT
CASRPAGSNTEAFF
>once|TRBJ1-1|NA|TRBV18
TGTGCCAGCTCACCTCTCAGCGGCGGGAACACTGAAGCTTTCTTT
CASSPLSGGNTEAFF